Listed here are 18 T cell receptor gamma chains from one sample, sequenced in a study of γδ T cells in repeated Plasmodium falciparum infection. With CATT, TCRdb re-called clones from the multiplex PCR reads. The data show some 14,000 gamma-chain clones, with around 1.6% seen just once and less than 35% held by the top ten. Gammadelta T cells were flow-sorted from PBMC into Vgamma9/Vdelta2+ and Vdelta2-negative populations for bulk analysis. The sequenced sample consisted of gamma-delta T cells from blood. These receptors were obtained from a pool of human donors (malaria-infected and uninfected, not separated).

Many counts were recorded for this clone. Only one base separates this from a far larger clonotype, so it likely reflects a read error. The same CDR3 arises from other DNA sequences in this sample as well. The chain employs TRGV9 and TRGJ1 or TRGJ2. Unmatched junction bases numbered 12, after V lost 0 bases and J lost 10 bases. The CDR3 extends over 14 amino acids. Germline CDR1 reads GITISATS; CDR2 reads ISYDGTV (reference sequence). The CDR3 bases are TGTGCCTTGTGGGAGGTGCAGGGGGGGTACAAGAAACTCTTT. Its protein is CALWEVQGGYKKLF.

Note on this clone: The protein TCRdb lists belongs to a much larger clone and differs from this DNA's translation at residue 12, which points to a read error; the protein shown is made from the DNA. Here the CDR3 DNA reads TGTGCCTTGTGGGAGCCCCGCCATGGAGAGTTGGACAAAAAAATCAAGGTATTT. Translating gives CALWEPRHGELDKKIKVF. The chain is built from TRGV9 and TRGJP. The J gene, missing from TCRdb, was assigned here through DNA to germline matching. Per the germline V gene, CDR1 is GITISATS and CDR2 is ISYDGTV (reference sequence). The CDR3 extends over 18 amino acids.

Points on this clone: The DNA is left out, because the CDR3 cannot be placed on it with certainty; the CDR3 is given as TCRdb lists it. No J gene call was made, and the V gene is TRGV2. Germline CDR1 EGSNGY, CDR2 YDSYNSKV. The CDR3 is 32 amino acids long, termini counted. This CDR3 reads CATWDGPIGIRNSLAVEQHWLSQVSIGRIQHF.

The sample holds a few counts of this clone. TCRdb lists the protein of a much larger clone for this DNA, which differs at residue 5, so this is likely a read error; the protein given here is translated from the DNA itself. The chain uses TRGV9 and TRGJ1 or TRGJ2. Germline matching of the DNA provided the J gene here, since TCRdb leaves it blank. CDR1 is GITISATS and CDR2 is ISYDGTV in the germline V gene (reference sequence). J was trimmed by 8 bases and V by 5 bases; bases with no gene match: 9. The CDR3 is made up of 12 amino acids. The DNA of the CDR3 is TGTGCCTTGTGGGGGTCCAGAAATAAGAAACTCTTT. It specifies CALWGSRNKKLF.

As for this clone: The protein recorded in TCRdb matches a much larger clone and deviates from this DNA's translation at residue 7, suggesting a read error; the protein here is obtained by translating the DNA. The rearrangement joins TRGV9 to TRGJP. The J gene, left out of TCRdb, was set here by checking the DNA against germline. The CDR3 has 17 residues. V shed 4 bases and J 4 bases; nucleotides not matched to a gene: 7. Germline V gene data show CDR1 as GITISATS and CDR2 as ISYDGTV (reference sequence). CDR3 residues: CALWDPTQELGKKIKVF. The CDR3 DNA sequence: TGTGCCTTGTGGGACCCCACCCAAGAGTTGGGCAAAAAAATCAAGGTATTT.

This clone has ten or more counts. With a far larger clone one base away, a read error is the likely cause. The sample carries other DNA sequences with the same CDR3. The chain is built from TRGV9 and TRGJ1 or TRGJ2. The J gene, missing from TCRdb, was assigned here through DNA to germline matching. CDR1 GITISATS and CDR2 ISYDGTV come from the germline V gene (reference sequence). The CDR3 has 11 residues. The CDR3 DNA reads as TGCGCCTTGTGGGTCGGAGATAAGAAACTCTTT. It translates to CALWVGDKKLF.

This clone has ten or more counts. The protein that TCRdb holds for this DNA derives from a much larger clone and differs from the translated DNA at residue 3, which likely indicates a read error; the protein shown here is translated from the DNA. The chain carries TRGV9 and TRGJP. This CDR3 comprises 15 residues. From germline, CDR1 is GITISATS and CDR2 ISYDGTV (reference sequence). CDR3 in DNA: TGTGCCTCGTGGGAACGAGAGTTGGGCAAAAAAATCAAGGTATTT. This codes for CASWERELGKKIKVF.

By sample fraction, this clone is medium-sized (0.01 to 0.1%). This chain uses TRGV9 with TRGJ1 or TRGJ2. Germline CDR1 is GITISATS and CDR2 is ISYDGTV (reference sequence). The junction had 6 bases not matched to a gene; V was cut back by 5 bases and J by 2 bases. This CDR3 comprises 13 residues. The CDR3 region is CALWALYYYKKLF. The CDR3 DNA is TGTGCCTTGTGGGCCTTGTATTATTATAAGAAACTCTTT.

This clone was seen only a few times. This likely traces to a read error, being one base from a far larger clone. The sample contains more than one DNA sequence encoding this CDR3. The CDR3 DNA reads as TGTGCCACCTGGGCAAGTAGTGACTGGATCAAGACGTTT. Translating it yields CATWASSDWIKTF. The gene calls are TRGV3 and TRGJP2. TCRdb is silent on the J gene; assignment here came from matching the DNA to germline. Germline V gives CDR1 VTNTFY, CDR2 YDVSTARD (reference sequence). The CDR3 contains 13 residues.

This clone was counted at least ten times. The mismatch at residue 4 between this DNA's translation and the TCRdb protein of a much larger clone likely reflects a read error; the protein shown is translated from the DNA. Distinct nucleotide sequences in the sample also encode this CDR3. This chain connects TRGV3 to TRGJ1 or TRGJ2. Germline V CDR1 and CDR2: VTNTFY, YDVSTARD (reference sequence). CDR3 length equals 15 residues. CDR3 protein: CATRDRQGNYYKKLF. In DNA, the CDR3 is TGTGCCACCAGGGACAGGCAGGGGAATTATTATAAGAAACTCTTT.

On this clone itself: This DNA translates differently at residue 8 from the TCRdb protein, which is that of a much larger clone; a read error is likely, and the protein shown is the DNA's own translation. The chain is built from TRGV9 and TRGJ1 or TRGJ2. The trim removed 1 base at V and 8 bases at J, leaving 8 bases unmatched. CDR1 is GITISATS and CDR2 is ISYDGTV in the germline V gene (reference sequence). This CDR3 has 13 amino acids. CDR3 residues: CALWEVFCDKKLF. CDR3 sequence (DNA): TGTGCCTTGTGGGAGGTCTTTTGTGATAAGAAACTCTTT.

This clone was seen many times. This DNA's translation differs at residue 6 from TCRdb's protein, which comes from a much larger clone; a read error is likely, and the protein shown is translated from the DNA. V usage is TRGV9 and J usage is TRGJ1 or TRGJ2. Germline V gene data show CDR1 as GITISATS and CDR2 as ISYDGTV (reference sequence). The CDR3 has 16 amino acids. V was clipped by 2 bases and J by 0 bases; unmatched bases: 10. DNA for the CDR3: TGTGCCTTGTGGGAGGCCAGCACTACGAATTATTATAAGAAACTCTTT. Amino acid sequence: CALWEASTTNYYKKLF.

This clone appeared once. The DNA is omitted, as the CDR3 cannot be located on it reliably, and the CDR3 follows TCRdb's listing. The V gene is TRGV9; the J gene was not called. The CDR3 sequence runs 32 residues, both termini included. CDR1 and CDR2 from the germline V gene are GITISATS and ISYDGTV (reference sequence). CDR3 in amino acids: CALWEATNYYKNSLAVEQHWLSQVSIGRIQHF.

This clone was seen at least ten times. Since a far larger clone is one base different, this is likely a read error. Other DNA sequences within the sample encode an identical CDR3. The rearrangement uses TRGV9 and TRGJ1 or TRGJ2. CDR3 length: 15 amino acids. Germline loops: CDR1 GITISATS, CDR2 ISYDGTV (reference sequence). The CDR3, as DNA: TGCGCCTTGTGGGAGGCTAACGGGGGGTATTATAAGAAACTCTTT. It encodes CALWEANGGYYKKLF.

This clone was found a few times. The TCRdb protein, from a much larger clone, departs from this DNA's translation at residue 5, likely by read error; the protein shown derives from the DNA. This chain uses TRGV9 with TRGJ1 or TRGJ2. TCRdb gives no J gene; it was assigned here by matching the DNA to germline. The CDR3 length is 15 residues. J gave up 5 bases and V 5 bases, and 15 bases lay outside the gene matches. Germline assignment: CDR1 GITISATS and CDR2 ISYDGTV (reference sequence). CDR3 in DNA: TGTGCCTTGTGGGGAAACCGGCCCGACGATTATAAGAAACTCTTT. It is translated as CALWGNRPDDYKKLF.

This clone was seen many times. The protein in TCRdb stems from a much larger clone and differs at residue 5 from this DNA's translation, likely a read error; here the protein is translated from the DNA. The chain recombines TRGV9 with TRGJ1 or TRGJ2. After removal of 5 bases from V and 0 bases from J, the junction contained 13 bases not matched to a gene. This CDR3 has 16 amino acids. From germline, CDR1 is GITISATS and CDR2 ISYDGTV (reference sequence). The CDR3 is CALWGVSTTNYYKKLF. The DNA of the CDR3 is TGTGCCTTGTGGGGGGTCAGCACTACGAATTATTATAAGAAACTCTTT.

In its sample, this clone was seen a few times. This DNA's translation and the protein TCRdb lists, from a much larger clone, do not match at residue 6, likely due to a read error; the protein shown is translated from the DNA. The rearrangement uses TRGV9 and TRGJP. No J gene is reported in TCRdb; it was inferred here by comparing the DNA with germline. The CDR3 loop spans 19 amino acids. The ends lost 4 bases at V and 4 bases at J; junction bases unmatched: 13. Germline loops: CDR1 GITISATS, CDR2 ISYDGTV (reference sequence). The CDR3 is CALWDNPEGQELGKKIKVF. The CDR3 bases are TGTGCCTTGTGGGACAACCCAGAGGGTCAAGAGTTGGGCAAAAAAATCAAGGTATTT.

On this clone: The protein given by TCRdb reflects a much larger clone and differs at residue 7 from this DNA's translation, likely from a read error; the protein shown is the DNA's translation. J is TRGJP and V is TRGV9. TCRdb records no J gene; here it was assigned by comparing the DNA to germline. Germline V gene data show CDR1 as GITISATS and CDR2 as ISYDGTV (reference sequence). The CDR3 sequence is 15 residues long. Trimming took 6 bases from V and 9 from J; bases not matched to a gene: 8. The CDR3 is CALWNSRLGKKIKVF. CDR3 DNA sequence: TGTGCCTTGTGGAATAGTAGGTTGGGCAAAAAAATCAAGGTATTT.